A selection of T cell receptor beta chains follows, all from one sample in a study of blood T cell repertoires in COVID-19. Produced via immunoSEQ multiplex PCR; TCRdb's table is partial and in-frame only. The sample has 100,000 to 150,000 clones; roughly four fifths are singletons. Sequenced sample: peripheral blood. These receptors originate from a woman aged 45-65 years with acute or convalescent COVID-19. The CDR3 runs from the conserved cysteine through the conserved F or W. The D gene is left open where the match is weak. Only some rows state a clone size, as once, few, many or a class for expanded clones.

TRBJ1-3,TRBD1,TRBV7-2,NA,CASSLGQTGNTIYF,TGTGCCAGCAGCTTGGGACAGACTGGAAACACCATATATTTT
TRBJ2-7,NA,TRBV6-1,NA,CASSELGLSYEQYF,TGTGCCAGCAGTGAATTGGGCCTTTCCTACGAGCAGTACTTC
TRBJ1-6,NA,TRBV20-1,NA,CSASTRQENSPLHF,TGCAGTGCTAGTACCCGACAGGAAAATTCACCCCTCCACTTT
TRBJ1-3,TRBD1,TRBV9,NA,CASSETGTGNGNTIYF,TGTGCCAGCAGCGAAACCGGGACAGGGAATGGAAACACCATATATTTT
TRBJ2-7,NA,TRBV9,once,CASSPGLFYEQYF,TGTGCCAGCAGCCCGGGTCTTTTCTACGAGCAGTACTTC
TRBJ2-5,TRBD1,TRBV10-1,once,CASSDPGQGQETQYF,TGCGCCAGCAGTGATCCCGGACAGGGCCAAGAGACCCAGTACTTC
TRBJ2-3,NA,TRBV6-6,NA,CASSFQAPRDTQYF,TGTGCCAGCAGTTTTCAAGCGCCTAGAGATACGCAGTATTTT
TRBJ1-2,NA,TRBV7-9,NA,CATPDIPYGYTF,TGTGCCACCCCCGACATTCCCTATGGCTACACCTTC
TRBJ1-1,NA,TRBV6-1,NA,CASSEDSNTEAFF,TGTGCCAGCAGTGAAGATAGCAACACTGAAGCTTTCTTT
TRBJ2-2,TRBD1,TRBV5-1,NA,CASSTWTGNTGELFF,TGCGCCAGCAGCACATGGACAGGGAACACCGGGGAGCTGTTTTTT
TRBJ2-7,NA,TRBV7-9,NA,CASSLVDRSYEQYF,TGTGCCAGCAGCTTAGTCGACAGGAGCTACGAGCAGTACTTC
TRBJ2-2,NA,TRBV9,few,CASSVAGGWNTGELFF,TGTGCCAGCAGCGTAGCAGGCGGGTGGAACACCGGGGAGCTGTTTTTT
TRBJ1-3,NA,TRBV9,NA,CASSAGSSGNTIYF,TGTGCCAGCAGCGCAGGCTCCTCTGGAAACACCATATATTTT
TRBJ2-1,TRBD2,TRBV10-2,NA,CASRRGADGNEQFF,TGCGCCAGCAGGCGGGGGGCTGATGGAAATGAGCAGTTCTTC
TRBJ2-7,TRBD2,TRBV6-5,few,CASSLADTYEQYF,TGTGCCAGCAGCCTAGCGGACACCTACGAGCAGTACTTC
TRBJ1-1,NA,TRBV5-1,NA,CASSLNGQSNTEAFF,TGCGCCAGCAGCTTGAATGGTCAGTCGAACACTGAAGCTTTCTTT
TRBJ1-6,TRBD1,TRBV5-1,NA,CASSDDRGWYDSPLHF,TGCGCCAGCAGCGACGACAGGGGATGGTATGATTCACCCCTCCACTTT
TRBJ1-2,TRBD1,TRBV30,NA,CAWWDRGRYGYTF,TGTGCCTGGTGGGACAGAGGTCGGTATGGCTACACCTTC
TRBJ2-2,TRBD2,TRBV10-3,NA,CAISEIGTSGPGELFF,TGTGCCATCAGTGAGATCGGGACTAGCGGGCCCGGGGAGCTGTTTTTT
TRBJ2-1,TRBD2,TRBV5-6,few,CASSLAGAADNEQFF,TGTGCCAGCAGCTTAGCGGGGGCCGCGGACAATGAGCAGTTCTTC
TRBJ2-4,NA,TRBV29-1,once,CSVGQGGKNIQYF,TGCAGCGTTGGGCAGGGGGGCAAAAACATTCAGTACTTC